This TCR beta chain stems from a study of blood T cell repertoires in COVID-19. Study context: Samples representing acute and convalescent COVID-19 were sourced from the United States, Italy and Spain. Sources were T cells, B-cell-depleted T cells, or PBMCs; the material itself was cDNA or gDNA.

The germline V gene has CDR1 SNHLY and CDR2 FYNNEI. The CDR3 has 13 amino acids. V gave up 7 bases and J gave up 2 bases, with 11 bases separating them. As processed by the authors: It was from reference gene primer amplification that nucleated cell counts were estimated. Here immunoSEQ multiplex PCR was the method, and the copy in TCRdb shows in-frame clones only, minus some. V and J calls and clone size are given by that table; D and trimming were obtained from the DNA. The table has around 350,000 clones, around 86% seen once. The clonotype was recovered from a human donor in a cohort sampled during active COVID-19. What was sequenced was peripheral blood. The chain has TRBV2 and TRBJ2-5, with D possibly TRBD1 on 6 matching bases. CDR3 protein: CASKFGQQETQYF. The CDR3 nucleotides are TGTGCCAGCAAGTTTGGACAGCAAGAGACCCAGTACTTC.